Listed below are T cell receptor beta chains from one sample, sequenced in a study of cytomegalovirus exposure and HLA in healthy donors. Clones were read by immunoSEQ multiplex PCR, and TCRdb kept only the in-frame ones, dropping some. The table lists about 98,000 clones, around 80% of them singletons. The source material was PBMCs. These receptors were taken from a man in his sixties in good health and CMV-seropositive. The CDR3 runs from the conserved cysteine through the conserved F or W. Fields, in order: clone size, V gene, D gene, J gene, CDR3 protein, CDR3 DNA. D genes are given only for firm matches. Size is omitted from some rows. Given values are once, few, many or a class for expanded clones.

clone_size: .; v_call: TRBV29-1; d_call: .; j_call: TRBJ2-7; cdr3_aa: CSATTGLATYEQYF; cdr3_nt: TGCAGCGCTACGACTGGATTAGCAACATACGAGCAGTACTTC
clone_size: .; v_call: TRBV7-3; d_call: TRBD1; j_call: TRBJ2-6; cdr3_aa: CASSGTASGANVLTF; cdr3_nt: TGTGCCAGCAGCGGGACAGCTTCTGGGGCCAACGTCCTGACTTTC
clone_size: .; v_call: TRBV7-8; d_call: TRBD2; j_call: TRBJ2-5; cdr3_aa: CASSLASGGGTQYF; cdr3_nt: TGTGCCAGCAGCTTAGCTAGCGGGGGGGGGACCCAGTACTTC
clone_size: once; v_call: TRBV6-1; d_call: .; j_call: TRBJ2-7; cdr3_aa: CASSDGGGIEQYF; cdr3_nt: TGTGCCAGCAGTGATGGTGGAGGGATCGAGCAGTACTTC
clone_size: .; v_call: TRBV2; d_call: .; j_call: TRBJ1-2; cdr3_aa: CASRDSSYGYTF; cdr3_nt: TGTGCCAGCAGGGACAGTAGCTATGGCTACACCTTC
clone_size: .; v_call: TRBV2; d_call: .; j_call: TRBJ1-1; cdr3_aa: CASRDISNTEAFF; cdr3_nt: TGTGCCAGCAGAGACATATCGAACACTGAAGCTTTCTTT
clone_size: .; v_call: TRBV5-1; d_call: TRBD1; j_call: TRBJ2-7; cdr3_aa: CASSSSRTGIYEQYF; cdr3_nt: TGCGCCAGCAGCTCCTCTCGGACAGGGATCTACGAGCAGTACTTC
clone_size: few; v_call: TRBV6-1; d_call: .; j_call: TRBJ1-1; cdr3_aa: CASDLQGDYGGAFF; cdr3_nt: TGTGCCAGCGATCTACAGGGCGATTATGGAGGAGCTTTCTTT
clone_size: .; v_call: TRBV27; d_call: TRBD2; j_call: TRBJ2-3; cdr3_aa: CASSPGHTGGTDTQYF; cdr3_nt: TGTGCCAGCAGTCCCGGGCACACGGGGGGAACAGATACGCAGTATTTT
clone_size: few; v_call: TRBV14; d_call: TRBD1; j_call: TRBJ1-1; cdr3_aa: CASSLRTGLNTEAFF; cdr3_nt: TGTGCCAGCAGCCTCCGGACAGGCTTGAACACTGAAGCTTTCTTT
clone_size: .; v_call: TRBV14; d_call: .; j_call: TRBJ2-1; cdr3_aa: CASSQDTVSNEQFF; cdr3_nt: TGTGCCAGCAGCCAAGATACAGTGAGCAATGAGCAGTTCTTC
clone_size: .; v_call: TRBV9; d_call: TRBD1; j_call: TRBJ1-6; cdr3_aa: CASSAGQGANSPLHF; cdr3_nt: TGTGCCAGCAGCGCCGGACAGGGGGCGAATTCACCCCTCCACTTT
clone_size: once; v_call: TRBV9; d_call: .; j_call: TRBJ2-1; cdr3_aa: CASSPRQGGQFF; cdr3_nt: TGTGCCAGCAGCCCTCGTCAGGGTGGGCAGTTCTTC
clone_size: .; v_call: TRBV25-1; d_call: TRBD1; j_call: TRBJ1-2; cdr3_aa: CASSGGLQGGGYGYTF; cdr3_nt: TGTGCCAGCAGTGGAGGTCTACAGGGGGGAGGCTATGGCTACACCTTC
clone_size: once; v_call: TRBV6-1; d_call: .; j_call: TRBJ2-7; cdr3_aa: CASMPVPYEQYF; cdr3_nt: TGTGCCAGTATGCCAGTACCTTACGAGCAGTACTTC
clone_size: .; v_call: TRBV7-6; d_call: .; j_call: TRBJ2-3; cdr3_aa: CASSLGRGLLSTDTQYF; cdr3_nt: TGTGCCAGCAGCTTAGGAAGAGGGCTCCTTTCTACAGATACGCAGTATTTT
clone_size: .; v_call: TRBV7-6; d_call: .; j_call: TRBJ2-5; cdr3_aa: CASLGRPGETQYF; cdr3_nt: TGTGCCAGCCTGGGCCGACCGGGGGAGACCCAGTACTTC
clone_size: .; v_call: TRBV5-4; d_call: .; j_call: TRBJ2-2; cdr3_aa: CASSLGAGLNTGELFF; cdr3_nt: TGTGCCAGCAGCTTGGGGGCGGGACTGAACACCGGGGAGCTGTTTTTT
clone_size: .; v_call: TRBV6-6; d_call: .; j_call: TRBJ1-6; cdr3_aa: CASSYSDRGDSPLHF; cdr3_nt: TGTGCCAGCAGTTACTCGGATCGGGGGGATTCACCCCTCCACTTT
clone_size: .; v_call: TRBV7-2; d_call: .; j_call: TRBJ2-5; cdr3_aa: CASSLGGLGETQYF; cdr3_nt: TGTGCCAGCAGCTTAGGCGGGCTCGGGGAGACCCAGTACTTC